This paragraph covers one TCR beta chain sequence. As yet, its antigen is unknown. Only in-frame clones appear in the TCRdb table, and some are missing; sequencing was by immunoSEQ multiplex PCR. The sample records more than 300,000 clones, roughly 90% being singletons. This CDR3 has 13 residues. CDR1 and CDR2 (germline): SGHAT, FQNNGV. V trimming: 5 bases; J trimming: 7 bases; junction bases outside the gene matches: 6. The data originate from a study of Ad26.COV2.S vaccination and SARS-CoV-2 variants. At the level of the study: Enrolled in COV1001, the donor was in the Ad26.COV2.S trial arm, which received the vaccine. Donor got 5x10^10 or 1x10^11 viral particles of Ad26.COV2.S. Findings and caveats of the study: TCR breadth and depth estimates may have understated total T cell responses.

The treatment was: about 20 received Ad26.COV2.S at low or high dose, single or two shots; five or six received placebo; per-sample allocation not given. It was on day 63 after the first vaccine or placebo injection that samples were taken. This material consisted of peripheral blood, taken in a trial of Ad26.COV2.S vaccine versus placebo. The receptor was derived from a person between 18 and 65 years old who received the Ad26.COV2.S COVID-19 vaccine or a placebo. This chain uses TRBV11-2 with TRBJ2-7; 9 positions match TRBD1. CDR3 protein: CASSDSTGGEQYF. The CDR3 DNA reads TGTGCCAGCAGCGATTCGACAGGGGGAGAGCAGTACTTC. Based on the CDR3 plus reference TRBV11-2 and TRBJ2-7, the full variable domain is EAGVAQSPRYKIIEKRQSVAFWCNPISGHATLYWYQQILGQGPKLLIQFQNNGVVDDSQLPKDRFSAERLKGVDSTLKIQPAKLEDSAVYLCASSDSTGGEQYFGPGTRLTVT.